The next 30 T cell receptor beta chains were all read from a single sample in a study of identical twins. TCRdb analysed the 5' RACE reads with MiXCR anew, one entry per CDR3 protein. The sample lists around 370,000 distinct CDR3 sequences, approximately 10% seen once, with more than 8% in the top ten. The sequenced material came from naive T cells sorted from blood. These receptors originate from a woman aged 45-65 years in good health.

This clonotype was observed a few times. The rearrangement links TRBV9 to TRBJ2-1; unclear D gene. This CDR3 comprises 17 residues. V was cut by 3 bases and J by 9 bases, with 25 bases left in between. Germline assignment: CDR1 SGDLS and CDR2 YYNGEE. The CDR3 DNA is TGTGCCAGCAGCGGAATTTCGCGCGGTCACGTCGTGGGTGAGCAGTTCTTC. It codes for CASSGISRGHVVGEQFF.

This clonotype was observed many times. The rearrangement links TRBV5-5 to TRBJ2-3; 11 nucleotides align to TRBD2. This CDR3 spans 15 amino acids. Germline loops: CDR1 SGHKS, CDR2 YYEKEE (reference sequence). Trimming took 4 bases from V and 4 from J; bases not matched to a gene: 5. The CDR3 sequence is CASSPTSGSADTQYF. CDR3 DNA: TGTGCCAGCAGCCCCACTAGCGGGAGTGCAGATACGCAGTATTTT.

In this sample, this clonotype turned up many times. The CDR3 DNA reads as TGCGCCAGCAGCTCGTCAGGGGGCGGGTATTCCACTGAAGCTTTCTTT. This translates into CASSSSGGGYSTEAFF. The chain is built from TRBV5-1 and TRBJ1-1, with 8 nucleotides matching TRBD1. CDR1 is SGHRS and CDR2 is YFSETQ in the germline V gene. The J segment lost 4 bases and the V segment lost 3 bases, leaving 11 bases of the junction unmatched. This CDR3 contains 16 residues. Supplemented by reference TRBV5-1 and TRBJ1-1, the full variable domain reads KAGVTQTPRYLIKTRGQQVTLSCSPISGHRSVSWYQQTPGQGLQFLFEYFSETQRNKGNFPGRFSGRQFSNSRSEMNVSTLELGDSALYLCASSSSGGGYSTEAFFGQGTRLTVV.

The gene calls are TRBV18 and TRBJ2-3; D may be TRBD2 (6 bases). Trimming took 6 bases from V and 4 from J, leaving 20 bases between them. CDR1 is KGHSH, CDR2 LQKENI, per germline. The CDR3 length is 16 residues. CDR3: CASSPVPGTVADTQYF. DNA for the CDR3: TGTGCCAGCTCCCCAGTCCCAGGGACTGTCGCAGATACGCAGTATTTT.

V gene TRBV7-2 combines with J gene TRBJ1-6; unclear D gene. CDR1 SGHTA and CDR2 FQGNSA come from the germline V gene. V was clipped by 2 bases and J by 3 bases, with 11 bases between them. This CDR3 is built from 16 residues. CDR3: CASSLLPPSYNSPLHF. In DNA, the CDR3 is TGTGCCAGCAGCTTACTTCCTCCTAGCTATAATTCACCCCTCCACTTT. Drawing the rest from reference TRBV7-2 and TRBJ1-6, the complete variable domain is GAGVSQSPSNKVTEKGKDVELRCDPISGHTALYWYRQSLGQGLEFLIYFQGNSAPDKSGLPSDRFSAERTGGSVSTLTIQRTQQEDSAVYLCASSLLPPSYNSPLHFGNGTRLTVT.

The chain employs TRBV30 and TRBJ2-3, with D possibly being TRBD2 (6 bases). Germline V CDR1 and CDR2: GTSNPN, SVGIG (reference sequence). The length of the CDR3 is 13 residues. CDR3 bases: TGTGCGATGGAGGGGCTAGCGCCAGATACGCAGTATTTT. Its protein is CAMEGLAPDTQYF.

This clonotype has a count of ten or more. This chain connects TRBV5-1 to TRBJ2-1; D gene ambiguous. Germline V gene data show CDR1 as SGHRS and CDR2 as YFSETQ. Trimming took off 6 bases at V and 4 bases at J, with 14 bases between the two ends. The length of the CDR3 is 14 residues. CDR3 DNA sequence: TGCGCCAGCACATCCCTGGCCTTTTACAATGAGCAGTTCTTC. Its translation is CASTSLAFYNEQFF.

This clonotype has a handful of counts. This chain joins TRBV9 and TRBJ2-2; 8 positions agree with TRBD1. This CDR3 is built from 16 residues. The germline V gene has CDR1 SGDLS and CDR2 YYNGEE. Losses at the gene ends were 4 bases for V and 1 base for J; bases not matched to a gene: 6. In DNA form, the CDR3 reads TGTGCCAGCAGCCCACGGACAGGGCTGAACACCGGGGAGCTGTTTTTT. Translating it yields CASSPRTGLNTGELFF.

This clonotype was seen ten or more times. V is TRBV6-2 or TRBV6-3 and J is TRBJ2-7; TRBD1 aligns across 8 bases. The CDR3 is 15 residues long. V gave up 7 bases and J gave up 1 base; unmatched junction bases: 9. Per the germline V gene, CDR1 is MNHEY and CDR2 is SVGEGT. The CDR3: CASTEDRGWSYEQYV. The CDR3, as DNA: TGTGCCAGCACCGAAGACAGGGGATGGTCCTACGAGCAGTACGTC.

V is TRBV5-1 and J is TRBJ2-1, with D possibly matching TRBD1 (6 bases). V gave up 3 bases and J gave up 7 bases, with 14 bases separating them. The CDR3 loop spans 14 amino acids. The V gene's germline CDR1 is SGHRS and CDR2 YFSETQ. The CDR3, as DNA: TGCGCCAGCAGCTCCAGGGGCTACGGGAATGAGCAGTTCTTC. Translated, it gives CASSSRGYGNEQFF. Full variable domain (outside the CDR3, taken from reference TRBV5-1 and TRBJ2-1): KAGVTQTPRYLIKTRGQQVTLSCSPISGHRSVSWYQQTPGQGLQFLFEYFSETQRNKGNFPGRFSGRQFSNSRSEMNVSTLELGDSALYLCASSSRGYGNEQFFGPGTRLTVL.

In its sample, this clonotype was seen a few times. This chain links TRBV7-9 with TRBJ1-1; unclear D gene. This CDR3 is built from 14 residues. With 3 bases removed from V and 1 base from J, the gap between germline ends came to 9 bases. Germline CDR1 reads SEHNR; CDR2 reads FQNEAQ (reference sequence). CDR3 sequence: CASSLLISNTEAFF. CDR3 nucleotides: TGTGCCAGCAGCTTGTTAATCTCGAACACTGAAGCTTTCTTT.

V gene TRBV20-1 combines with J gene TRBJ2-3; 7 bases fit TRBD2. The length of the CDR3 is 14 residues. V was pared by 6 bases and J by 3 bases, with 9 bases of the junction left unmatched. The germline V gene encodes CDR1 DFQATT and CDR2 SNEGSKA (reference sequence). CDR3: CSAVVSGGTDTQYF. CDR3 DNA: TGCAGTGCGGTCGTTTCGGGAGGAACAGATACGCAGTATTTT.

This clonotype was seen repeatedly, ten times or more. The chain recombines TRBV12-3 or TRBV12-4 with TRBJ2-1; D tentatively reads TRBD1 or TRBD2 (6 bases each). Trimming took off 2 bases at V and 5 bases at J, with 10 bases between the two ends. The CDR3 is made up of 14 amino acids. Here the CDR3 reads CASSLRGRDNEQFF. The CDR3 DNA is TGTGCCAGCAGTTTACGGGGGCGCGACAATGAGCAGTTCTTC.

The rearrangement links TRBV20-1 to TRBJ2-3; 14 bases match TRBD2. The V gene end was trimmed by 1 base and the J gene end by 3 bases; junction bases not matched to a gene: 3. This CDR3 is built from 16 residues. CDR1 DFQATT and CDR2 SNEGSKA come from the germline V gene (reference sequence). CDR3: CSARGLAGGRTDTQYF. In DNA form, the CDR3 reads TGCAGTGCTAGAGGACTAGCGGGAGGGCGGACAGATACGCAGTATTTT.

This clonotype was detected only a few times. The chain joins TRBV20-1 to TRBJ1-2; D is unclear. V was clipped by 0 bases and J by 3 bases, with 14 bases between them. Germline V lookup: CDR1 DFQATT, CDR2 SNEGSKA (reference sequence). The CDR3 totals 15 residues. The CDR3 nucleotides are TGCAGTGCTAGAGATCTGACCCTTAACTACTATGGCTACACCTTC. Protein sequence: CSARDLTLNYYGYTF.

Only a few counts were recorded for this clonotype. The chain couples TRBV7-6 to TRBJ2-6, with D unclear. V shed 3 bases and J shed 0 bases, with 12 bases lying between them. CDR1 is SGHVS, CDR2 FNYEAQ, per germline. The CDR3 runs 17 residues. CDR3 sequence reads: CASSFFVGPSGANVLTF. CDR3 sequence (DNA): TGTGCCAGCAGCTTCTTTGTAGGCCCCTCTGGGGCCAACGTCCTGACTTTC.

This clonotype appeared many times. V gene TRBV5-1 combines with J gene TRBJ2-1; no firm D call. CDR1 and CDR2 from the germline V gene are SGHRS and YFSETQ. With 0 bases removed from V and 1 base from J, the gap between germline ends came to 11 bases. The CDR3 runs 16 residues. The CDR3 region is CASSLAPTPSYNEQFF. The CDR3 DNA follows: TGCGCCAGCAGCTTGGCCCCCACTCCTTCCTACAATGAGCAGTTCTTC.

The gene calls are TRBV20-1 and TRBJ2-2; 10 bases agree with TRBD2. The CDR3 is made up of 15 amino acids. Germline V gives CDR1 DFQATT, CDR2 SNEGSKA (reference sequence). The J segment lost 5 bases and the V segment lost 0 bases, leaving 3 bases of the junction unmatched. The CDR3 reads CSARDPSGSTGELFF. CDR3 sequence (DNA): TGCAGTGCTAGAGACCCTAGCGGGAGTACCGGGGAGCTGTTTTTT.

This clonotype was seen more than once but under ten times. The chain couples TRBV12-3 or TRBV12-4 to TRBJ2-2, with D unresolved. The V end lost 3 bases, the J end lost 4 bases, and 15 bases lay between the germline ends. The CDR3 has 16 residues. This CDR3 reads CASSFRSNPGTGELFF. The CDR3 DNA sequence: TGTGCCAGCAGTTTTCGCTCGAATCCTGGCACCGGGGAGCTGTTTTTT.

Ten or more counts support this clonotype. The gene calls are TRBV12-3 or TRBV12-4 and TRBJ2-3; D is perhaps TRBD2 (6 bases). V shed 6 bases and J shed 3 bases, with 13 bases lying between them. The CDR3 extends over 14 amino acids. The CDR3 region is CASRDGGKTDTQYF. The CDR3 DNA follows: TGTGCCAGCAGAGATGGGGGGAAGACAGATACGCAGTATTTT.

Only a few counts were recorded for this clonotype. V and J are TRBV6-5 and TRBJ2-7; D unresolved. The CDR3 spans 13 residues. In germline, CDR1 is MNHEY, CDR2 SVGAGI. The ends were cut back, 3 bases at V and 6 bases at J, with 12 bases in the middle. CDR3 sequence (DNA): TGTGCCAGCAGTTATGCACTCCGCGGCGAGCAGTACTTC. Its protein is CASSYALRGEQYF.

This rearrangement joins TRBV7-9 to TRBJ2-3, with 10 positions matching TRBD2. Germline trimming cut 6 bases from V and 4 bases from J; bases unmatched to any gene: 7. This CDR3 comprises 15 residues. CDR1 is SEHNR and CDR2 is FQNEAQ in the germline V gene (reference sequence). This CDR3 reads CASSVGAGGADTQYF. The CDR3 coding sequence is TGTGCCAGCAGTGTCGGAGCGGGAGGGGCAGATACGCAGTATTTT.

This CDR3 reads CASSPGRLAGGNNEQFF. In nucleotides, the CDR3 is TGTGCCAGCAGCCCCGGCCGGCTAGCGGGAGGGAACAATGAGCAGTTCTTC. V gene TRBV3-1 combines with J gene TRBJ2-1; TRBD2 aligns across 12 bases. The V gene end was trimmed by 4 bases and the J gene end by 5 bases; junction bases not matched to a gene: 9. The CDR3 has 17 amino acids. Germline loops: CDR1 LGHDT, CDR2 YNNKEL (reference sequence).

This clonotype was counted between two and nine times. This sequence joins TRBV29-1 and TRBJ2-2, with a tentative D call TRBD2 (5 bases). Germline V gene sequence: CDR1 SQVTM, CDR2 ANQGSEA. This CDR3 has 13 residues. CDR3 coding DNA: TGCAGTAGCGTCCTGGGGAAAGGCGGGGAGCTGTTTTTT. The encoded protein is CSSVLGKGGELFF.

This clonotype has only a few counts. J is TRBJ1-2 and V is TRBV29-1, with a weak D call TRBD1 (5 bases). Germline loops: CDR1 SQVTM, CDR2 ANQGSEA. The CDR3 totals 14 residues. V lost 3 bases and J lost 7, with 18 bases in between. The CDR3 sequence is CSVEAGMALGGYTF. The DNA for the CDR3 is TGCAGCGTTGAGGCAGGGATGGCTCTTGGTGGCTACACCTTC.

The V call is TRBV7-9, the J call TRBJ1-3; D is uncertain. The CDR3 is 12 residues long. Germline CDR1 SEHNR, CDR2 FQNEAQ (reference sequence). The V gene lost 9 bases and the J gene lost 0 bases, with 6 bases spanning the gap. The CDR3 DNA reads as TGTGCCAGGGGGTCCTCTGGAAACACCATATATTTT. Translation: CARGSSGNTIYF.

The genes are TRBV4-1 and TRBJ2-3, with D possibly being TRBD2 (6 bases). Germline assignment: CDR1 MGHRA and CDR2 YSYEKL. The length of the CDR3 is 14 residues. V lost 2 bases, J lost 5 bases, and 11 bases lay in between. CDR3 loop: CASSQPRLGDTQYF. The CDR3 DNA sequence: TGCGCCAGCAGCCAACCCAGACTAGGAGATACGCAGTATTTT.

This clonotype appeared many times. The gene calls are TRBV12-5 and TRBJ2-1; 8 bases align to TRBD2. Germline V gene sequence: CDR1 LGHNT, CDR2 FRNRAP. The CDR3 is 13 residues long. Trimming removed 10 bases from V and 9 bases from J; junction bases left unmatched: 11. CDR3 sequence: CATLQAGVGEQFF. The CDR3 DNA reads TGTGCTACCCTCCAAGCGGGAGTTGGTGAGCAGTTCTTC.

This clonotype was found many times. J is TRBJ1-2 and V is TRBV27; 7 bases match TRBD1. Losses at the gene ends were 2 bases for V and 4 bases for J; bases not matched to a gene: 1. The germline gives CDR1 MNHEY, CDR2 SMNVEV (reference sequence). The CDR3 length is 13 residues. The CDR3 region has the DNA TGTGCCAGCAGTTTAACAGGGGTCTATGGCTACACCTTC. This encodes CASSLTGVYGYTF.

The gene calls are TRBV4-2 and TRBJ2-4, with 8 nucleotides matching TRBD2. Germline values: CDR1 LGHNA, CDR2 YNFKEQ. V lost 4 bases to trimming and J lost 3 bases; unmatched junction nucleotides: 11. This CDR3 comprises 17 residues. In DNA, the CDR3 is TGTGCCAGCAGCCCACTCCGGGAGGGCCCAGGCAAAAACATTCAGTACTTC. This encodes CASSPLREGPGKNIQYF.